A single sample is the source of the 31 T cell receptor beta chains below, sequenced in a study of shared clonotypes between healthy human individuals. TCRdb's copy holds only in-frame clones and misses some; the assay was immunoSEQ multiplex PCR. The table includes some 2 million clones, about 95% detected once. Naive CD8 isolation took CD45RO-negative cells positively selected for CCR7 and excluded terminally differentiated effector memory CD45RA+ cells. The specimen sequenced was naive CD8+ T cells sorted from blood. The receptors shown here come from a man younger than 30 in good health.

The rearrangement uses TRBV19 and TRBJ2-6; D remains unclear. Looked up from germline, CDR1 is LNHDA and CDR2 is SQIVND (reference sequence). The CDR3 runs to 15 residues. V shed 11 bases and J shed 2 bases, with 16 bases lying between them. The CDR3 DNA reads as TGTGCCTCCCTGGGCAGGCTCACTGGGGCCAACGTCCTGACTTTC. This translates into CASLGRLTGANVLTF.

This clone was observed once. At the DNA level, this CDR3 is encoded by other sequences in the same sample as well. The chain couples TRBV29-1 to TRBJ2-7; D gene ambiguous. Germline loops: CDR1 SQVTM, CDR2 ANQGSEA. The CDR3 is 12 residues long. Deletions cut 4 bases from V and 1 base from J, with 8 bases between. The CDR3 protein is CSVVGNSYEQYF. For the CDR3, the DNA is TGCAGCGTTGTGGGGAATTCCTACGAGCAGTACTTC.

For this clone: The sample carries other DNA sequences with the same CDR3. The J gene is TRBJ2-2, the V gene TRBV6-1; D uncertain. CDR1 and CDR2 (germline): MNHNS, SASEGT. The CDR3 is 11 residues long. V dropped 5 bases and J dropped 6 bases, with 4 bases sitting between them. As DNA, the CDR3 is TGTGCCAGCAGTTTAGCCGGGGAGCTGTTTTTT. Translated: CASSLAGELFF.

This chain uses TRBV19 with TRBJ1-5; D uncertain. The germline CDR1 and CDR2 sequences are LNHDA and SQIVND (reference sequence). The V gene lost 7 bases and the J gene lost 3 bases, with 10 bases spanning the gap. The CDR3 sequence is 13 residues long. The CDR3 nucleotides are TGTGCCAGTAAGGGCTGGGACAATCAGCCCCAGCATTTT. Its translation: CASKGWDNQPQHF. Variable domain in full (rest from reference TRBV19 and TRBJ1-5): DGGITQSPKYLFRKEGQNVTLSCEQNLNHDAMYWYRQDPGQGLRLIYYSQIVNDFQKGDIAEGYSVSREKKESFPLTVTSAQKNPTAFYLCASKGWDNQPQHFGDGTRLSIL.

V and J are TRBV9 and TRBJ2-3, with TRBD1 matching 9 bases. CDR3 length equals 15 residues. V trimming: 4 bases; J trimming: 11 bases; junction bases outside the gene matches: 14. Germline CDR1 reads SGDLS; CDR2 reads YYNGEE. CDR3 bases: TGTGCCAGCAGCATTGGCCCGGACAGGGGCAGTGAGCAGTATTTT. Its translation is CASSIGPDRGSEQYF.

The chain employs TRBV12-5 and TRBJ1-5; TRBD1 matches 7 bases. The CDR3 loop spans 15 amino acids. The ends lost 7 bases at V and 2 bases at J; junction bases unmatched: 8. Germline values: CDR1 LGHNT, CDR2 FRNRAP. The CDR3 sequence is CASVKQGMGNQPQHF. The CDR3 DNA sequence: TGTGCTAGTGTCAAACAGGGGATGGGCAATCAGCCCCAGCATTTT.

CDR3: CASSLGLAGWYEQYF. As DNA, the CDR3 is TGTGCCAGCAGCCTGGGACTAGCGGGATGGTACGAGCAGTACTTC. This chain connects TRBV14 to TRBJ2-7; TRBD2 aligns across 13 bases. Germline V gene data show CDR1 as SGHDN and CDR2 as FVKESK. V trimming: 4 bases; J trimming: 4 bases; junction bases outside the gene matches: 4. CDR3 size: 15 residues.

This clone was observed a single time. The chain combines TRBV4-3 with TRBJ2-5, with 11 bases fitting TRBD1. The CDR3 contains 15 residues. V lost 1 base and J lost 5; bases outside the gene matches: 3. Per the germline V gene, CDR1 is LGHNA and CDR2 is YSLEER. The CDR3 spells CASSQGTGGRETQYF. In DNA, the CDR3 is TGCGCCAGCAGCCAAGGGACAGGGGGCCGGGAGACCCAGTACTTC.

This clone appeared once. The same CDR3 can be traced to other DNA sequences in this sample. J is TRBJ2-7 and V is TRBV10-1; D might be TRBD1 (6 bases). The CDR3 has 13 amino acids. V dropped 2 bases and J dropped 3 bases, with 8 bases sitting between them. The germline CDR1 and CDR2 sequences are WNHNN and SYGVQD (reference sequence). This CDR3 reads CASSEGQHYEQYF. The CDR3 region has the DNA TGCGCCAGCAGTGAGGGACAGCACTACGAGCAGTACTTC.

V and J are TRBV6-5 and TRBJ2-5; no clear D gene. Trimming took off 6 bases at V and 5 bases at J, with 13 bases between the two ends. CDR1 and CDR2 from the germline V gene are MNHEY and SVGAGI. This CDR3 is 13 amino acids long. CDR3 DNA sequence: TGTGCCAGCAGCCTCTACACGGGCGAGACCCAGTACTTC. Amino acid sequence: CASSLYTGETQYF.

This chain uses TRBV11-3 with TRBJ1-6, with unresolved D. The ends were cut back, 2 bases at V and 8 bases at J, with 7 bases in the middle. CDR1 and CDR2 (germline): SGHNT, YENEEA. This CDR3 has 13 residues. CDR3 coding DNA: TGTGCCAGCAGCTTATCGCAGGATTCACCCCTCCACTTT. Its translation is CASSLSQDSPLHF.

This clone was recorded a few times. The same CDR3 can be traced to other DNA sequences in this sample. The J gene is TRBJ1-1, the V gene TRBV30; D is possibly TRBD1 (5 bases). The V and J ends lost 0 bases and 4 bases respectively, with 6 bases between them. CDR1 GTSNPN and CDR2 SVGIG come from the germline V gene (reference sequence). This CDR3 comprises 12 residues. This chain's CDR3 is CAWSVGGTEAFF. CDR3 nucleotide sequence: TGTGCCTGGAGTGTGGGGGGCACTGAAGCTTTCTTT. The variable domain in full, completed from reference TRBV30 and TRBJ1-1, reads SQTIHQWPATLVQPVGSPLSLECTVEGTSNPNLYWYRQAAGRGLQLLFYSVGIGQISSEVPQNLSASRPQDRQFILSSKKLLLSDSGFYLCAWSVGGTEAFFGQGTRLTVV.

The chain recombines TRBV9 with TRBJ1-1; TRBD1 might be the D (5 bases). This CDR3 contains 17 residues. CDR1 and CDR2 from the germline V gene are SGDLS and YYNGEE. V lost 0 bases and J lost 0, with 15 bases in between. The CDR3 bases are TGTGCCAGCAGCGTAGAGGGGCAGGCCCTAATGAACACTGAAGCTTTCTTT. The encoded protein is CASSVEGQALMNTEAFF.

On this clone itself: In the same sample, other DNA sequences code for this CDR3. The gene calls are TRBV2 and TRBJ2-1, with 10 bases aligning to TRBD2. CDR1 is SNHLY, CDR2 FYNNEI, per germline. The CDR3 is 16 residues long. The V gene end was trimmed by 5 bases and the J gene end by 0 bases; junction bases not matched to a gene: 4. The CDR3 DNA follows: TGTGCCAGCAGTAGGACTAGCGGATCCTCCTACAATGAGCAGTTCTTC. Protein: CASSRTSGSSYNEQFF.

The gene calls are TRBV6-1 and TRBJ2-1, with 7 bases that match TRBD2. Germline V gene sequence: CDR1 MNHNS, CDR2 SASEGT. The V gene end was trimmed by 2 bases and the J gene end by 6 bases; junction bases not matched to a gene: 7. The CDR3 length is 15 residues. This chain's CDR3 is CASSERGQRGNEQFF. The CDR3, as DNA: TGTGCCAGCAGTGAAAGGGGTCAGCGGGGCAATGAGCAGTTCTTC.

This sequence joins TRBV5-1 and TRBJ1-1; TRBD1 matches 9 bases. Trimming at V came to 6 bases and at J to 6 bases, leaving 6 bases not matched to a gene. Germline-derived CDR1 and CDR2 are SGHRS and YFSETQ. CDR3 length equals 13 residues. CDR3 sequence: CASTFTGGSEAFF. The CDR3 DNA reads as TGCGCCAGCACCTTCACAGGGGGCTCTGAAGCTTTCTTT.

Turning to this clone: Additional DNA sequences in this sample encode the identical CDR3. The V call is TRBV4-1, the J call TRBJ1-1; perhaps TRBD1 as D (5 bases). V was trimmed by 0 bases and J by 5 bases, leaving 13 bases between them. The CDR3 spans 15 residues. Per germline, CDR1 MGHRA and CDR2 YSYEKL. CDR3 in amino acids: CASSQESGRGTEAFF. DNA of the CDR3: TGCGCCAGCAGCCAAGAATCGGGGCGAGGGACTGAAGCTTTCTTT.

The chain employs TRBV29-1 and TRBJ1-1; no clear D gene. Trimming took off 3 bases at V and 10 bases at J, with 12 bases between the two ends. Per germline, CDR1 SQVTM and CDR2 ANQGSEA. The CDR3 spans 11 residues. This CDR3 is CSVDLARGAFF. The DNA for the CDR3 is TGCAGCGTTGACTTAGCCCGGGGAGCTTTCTTT.

V and J are TRBV11-2 and TRBJ1-3; possibly TRBD1 for D (5 bases). V was cut by 5 bases and J by 3 bases, with 20 bases left in between. CDR1 SGHAT and CDR2 FQNNGV come from the germline V gene. The CDR3 is 17 residues long. CDR3 amino acids: CASSHAPTAGFGNTIYF. The CDR3 coding sequence is TGTGCCAGCAGCCACGCCCCTACGGCAGGGTTTGGAAACACCATATATTTT. The whole variable domain, filled in from reference TRBV11-2 and TRBJ1-3, reads EAGVAQSPRYKIIEKRQSVAFWCNPISGHATLYWYQQILGQGPKLLIQFQNNGVVDDSQLPKDRFSAERLKGVDSTLKIQPAKLEDSAVYLCASSHAPTAGFGNTIYFGEGSWLTVV.

J is TRBJ2-1 and V is TRBV6-1, with D uncertain. The CDR3 consists of 16 residues. V lost 2 bases, J lost 2 bases, and 13 bases lay in between. CDR1 is MNHNS, CDR2 SASEGT, per germline. CDR3 nucleotides: TGTGCCAGCAGTGAAAAGCCAGCCCTCCCCTACAATGAGCAGTTCTTC. Translated, it gives CASSEKPALPYNEQFF.

The V gene is TRBV5-4, the J gene TRBJ2-7, with 7 bases aligning to TRBD1. CDR3 length: 12 residues. Germline values: CDR1 SGHNT, CDR2 YYREEE (reference sequence). J lost 6 bases, V lost 4 bases, and 4 bases had no gene match. CDR3 amino acids: CASSKTGTEQYF. Here the CDR3 DNA reads TGTGCCAGCAGCAAGACAGGGACCGAGCAGTACTTC.

The chain uses TRBV7-2 and TRBJ2-7; D might be TRBD1 or TRBD2, each matching 5 bases. Germline CDR1 is SGHTA and CDR2 is FQGNSA. CDR3 size: 15 residues. The germline V and J ends were trimmed by 5 bases and 7 bases, with 21 bases remaining between them. This CDR3 reads CASSGRDGDMNEQYF. Here the CDR3 DNA reads TGTGCCAGCAGCGGACGGGACGGGGATATGAATGAGCAGTACTTC.

The J gene is TRBJ2-7, the V gene TRBV27; 9 positions match TRBD2. From germline, CDR1 is MNHEY and CDR2 SMNVEV (reference sequence). J gave up 0 bases and V 3 bases, and 9 bases lay outside the gene matches. The CDR3 spans 17 residues. In DNA, the CDR3 is TGTGCCAGCAGTTTGTCCCGAGGTAGCGGGAGCTCCTACGAGCAGTACTTC. Its protein product is CASSLSRGSGSSYEQYF.

The chain employs TRBV28 and TRBJ2-7; possibly TRBD1 or TRBD2 for D (5 bases each). CDR3 size: 14 residues. Germline CDR1 and CDR2: MDHEN and SYDVKM. V was pared by 6 bases and J by 1 base, with 13 bases between. The CDR3 sequence is CASSPTGRSYEQYF. As DNA, the CDR3 is TGTGCCAGCAGCCCTACGGGGCGGTCCTACGAGCAGTACTTC.

This clone appeared a single time. The chain recombines TRBV7-9 with TRBJ1-4; D is ambiguous. The CDR3 totals 13 residues. CDR1 is SEHNR, CDR2 FQNEAQ, per germline (reference sequence). The ends were cut back, 8 bases at V and 7 bases at J, with 14 bases in the middle. The chain's CDR3 is CASDDRGSEKLFF. The CDR3, as DNA: TGTGCCAGCGATGATAGAGGAAGTGAAAAACTGTTTTTT.

This chain links TRBV13 with TRBJ2-2; 9 positions match TRBD1. The CDR3 sequence is 16 residues long. The V and J ends lost 6 bases and 5 bases, in that order; junction bases with no gene match: 10. The germline V gene has CDR1 PRHDT and CDR2 FYEKMQ (reference sequence). The DNA for the CDR3 is TGTGCCAGCAGTTTTACAGGGGGCATTGGGACCGGGGAGCTGTTTTTT. Its protein is CASSFTGGIGTGELFF.

As regards this clone: The identical CDR3 is also encoded by other nucleotide sequences in the sample. CDR3 amino acids: CASSVGGGGDGYTF. CDR3 nucleotides: TGTGCCAGCAGCGTAGGAGGGGGTGGCGATGGCTACACCTTC. The V call is TRBV9, the J call TRBJ1-2; TRBD1 is a possible D gene (6 bases). The CDR3 sequence is 14 residues long. Germline values: CDR1 SGDLS, CDR2 YYNGEE. V was clipped by 0 bases and J by 6 bases, with 12 bases between them. The full variable domain, completed using reference TRBV9 and TRBJ1-2, is DSGVTQTPKHLITATGQRVTLRCSPRSGDLSVYWYQQSLDQGLQFLIQYYNGEERAKGNILERFSAQQFPDLHSELNLSSLELGDSALYFCASSVGGGGDGYTFGSGTRLTVV.

V is TRBV27 and J is TRBJ1-5; 8 bases match TRBD1. The CDR3 contains 15 residues. Germline CDR1 is MNHEY and CDR2 is SMNVEV (reference sequence). The J segment lost 3 bases and the V segment lost 4 bases, leaving 5 bases of the junction unmatched. The CDR3 DNA reads as TGTGCCAGCAGTTACGGCAGGGGGCACAATCAGCCCCAGCATTTT. It is translated as CASSYGRGHNQPQHF.

CDR3 coding DNA: TGTGCCACCATGGAGAATAACTATGGCTACACCTTC. Translated, it gives CATMENNYGYTF. V gene TRBV19 combines with J gene TRBJ1-2; no definite D call. The CDR3 contains 12 residues. Trimming removed 10 bases at V and 1 base at J, with 10 bases between. Germline CDR1 is LNHDA and CDR2 is SQIVND (reference sequence).

The J gene is TRBJ1-2, the V gene TRBV28; D is possibly TRBD1 (6 bases). This CDR3 region has 13 residues. V was trimmed by 6 bases and J by 6 bases, leaving 14 bases between them. Looked up from germline, CDR1 is MDHEN and CDR2 is SYDVKM. CDR3 in DNA: TGTGCCAGCAGGTCACCAGGGGATAATGGCTACACCTTC. As protein: CASRSPGDNGYTF.

The genes are TRBV7-9 and TRBJ1-2, with TRBD1 matching 8 bases. CDR1 and CDR2 from the germline V gene are SEHNR and FQNEAQ (reference sequence). CDR3 length equals 17 residues. With 8 bases clipped from V and 4 bases from J, the junction kept 18 bases outside the gene matches. The CDR3 sequence: CASGTAGTGPISYGYTF. The CDR3 nucleotides are TGTGCCAGCGGGACTGCCGGGACAGGTCCTATCAGCTATGGCTACACCTTC. The full variable domain, with the rest looked up from reference TRBV7-9 and TRBJ1-2, is DTGVSQNPRHKITKRGQNVTFRCDPISEHNRLYWYRQTLGQGPEFLTYFQNEAQLEKSRLLSDRFSAERPKGSFSTLEIQRTEQGDSAMYLCASGTAGTGPISYGYTFGSGTRLTVV.